The 21 T cell receptor beta chains below all came from one sample that was sequenced in a study of CD8 T cells in ankylosing spondylitis. One entry per CDR3 protein results from TCRdb running MiXCR on the 5' RACE reads. The data contain approximately 550,000 distinct CDR3 sequences, roughly an eighth of them singletons. No antigen has been assigned to these receptors. Findings and caveats of the study: One TCR beta motif, made up of roughly 8 highly homologous variants, appeared characteristic of ankylosing spondylitis blood.

Sample: blood, either unsorted or a sorted T cell fraction (not recorded which). These receptors originate from a male donor with ankylosing spondylitis.

This clonotype was recorded many times. The DNA of the CDR3 is TGTGCCAGCAGCTCGTATGGGGACAGGAATGAGCAGTTCTTC. The encoded protein is CASSSYGDRNEQFF. The chain employs TRBV7-2 and TRBJ2-1; TRBD1 agrees at 8 bases. V trimming: 4 bases; J trimming: 7 bases; junction bases outside the gene matches: 6. The CDR3 loop spans 14 amino acids. CDR1 and CDR2 (germline): SGHTA, FQGNSA.

This rearrangement joins TRBV20-1 to TRBJ1-4; the D is unclear. The CDR3 contains 14 residues. Trimming cost V 3 bases and J 4 bases, with 12 bases left between them. Germline V CDR1 and CDR2: DFQATT, SNEGSKA (reference sequence). The CDR3 DNA is TGCAGTGCTAGTAAGGGATCCCATAATGAAAAACTGTTTTTT. This sequence encodes CSASKGSHNEKLFF.

The CDR3 loop is CSARDIGRTGELFF. Written as DNA, the CDR3 is TGCAGTGCTAGAGACATTGGACGCACCGGGGAGCTGTTTTTT. The chain links TRBV20-1 to TRBJ2-2; D not resolved. The CDR3 covers 14 residues. The germline V gene has CDR1 DFQATT and CDR2 SNEGSKA (reference sequence). Trimming removed 0 bases at V and 4 bases at J, with 9 bases between.

The chain has TRBV20-1 and TRBJ2-7, with TRBD2 matching over 7 bases. The germline V gene has CDR1 DFQATT and CDR2 SNEGSKA (reference sequence). V lost 6 bases and J lost 2; bases outside the gene matches: 13. This CDR3 spans 15 amino acids. The CDR3 is CSATPLRDYPYEQYF. CDR3 sequence (DNA): TGCAGTGCCACGCCTCTAAGGGACTACCCCTACGAGCAGTACTTC.

There are many counts of this clonotype. This chain connects TRBV12-3 or TRBV12-4 to TRBJ2-6; D remains unclear. The V end was cut by 3 bases, the J end by 0 bases, with 9 bases between. This CDR3 contains 16 residues. The CDR3 here is CASSFGFSSGANVLTF. CDR3 DNA sequence: TGTGCCAGCAGTTTTGGGTTCAGCTCTGGGGCCAACGTCCTGACTTTC.

This rearrangement joins TRBV18 to TRBJ2-4; maybe TRBD1 (8 bases). Per the germline V gene, CDR1 is KGHSH and CDR2 is LQKENI. The CDR3 covers 17 residues. Trimming cost V 5 bases and J 6 bases, with 23 bases left between them. CDR3 amino acids: CASSYGQGTSGGNIQYF. CDR3 nucleotides: TGTGCCAGCTCATACGGACAGGGCACCTCGGGGGGAAACATTCAGTACTTC.

This rearrangement joins TRBV7-9 to TRBJ2-1, with TRBD2 as a possible D gene (8 bases). CDR3 length: 14 amino acids. Germline loops: CDR1 SEHNR, CDR2 FQNEAQ (reference sequence). The V end lost 3 bases, the J end lost 8 bases, and 14 bases lay between the germline ends. The CDR3 sequence is CASSFTSGQDEQFF. CDR3 coding DNA: TGTGCCAGCAGCTTCACTAGCGGACAGGATGAGCAGTTCTTC.

This chain connects TRBV5-6 to TRBJ2-5, with D unresolved. Germline CDR1 SGHDT, CDR2 YYEEEE. CDR3 size: 13 residues. The V end lost 3 bases, the J end lost 5 bases, and 11 bases lay between the germline ends. The CDR3 DNA is TGTGCCAGCAGCTCGGCGGTTGGTGAGACCCAGTACTTC. Protein: CASSSAVGETQYF.

The chain couples TRBV5-1 to TRBJ2-7, with D unresolved. V gave up 2 bases and J gave up 1 base, with 10 bases separating them. The CDR3 runs to 14 residues. Germline V gives CDR1 SGHRS, CDR2 YFSETQ. The CDR3 sequence: CASSFSGLSYEQYF. CDR3 nucleotide sequence: TGCGCCAGCAGCTTCTCAGGCTTATCCTACGAGCAGTACTTC.

Many counts were recorded for this clonotype. This chain uses TRBV11-2 with TRBJ1-4; D not certain. This CDR3 contains 13 residues. From germline, CDR1 is SGHAT and CDR2 FQNNGV. V lost 0 bases, J lost 7 bases, and 6 bases lay in between. This CDR3 is CASSLEYGEKLFF. The CDR3 DNA follows: TGTGCCAGCAGCTTAGAGTACGGTGAAAAACTGTTTTTT.

The J gene is TRBJ2-1, the V gene TRBV11-2, with 8 bases aligning to TRBD2. V lost 5 bases to trimming and J lost 6 bases; unmatched junction nucleotides: 12. There are 16 residues in the CDR3. Germline-derived CDR1 and CDR2 are SGHAT and FQNNGV. The CDR3 spells CASSPPWERESNEQFF. The CDR3, as DNA: TGTGCCAGCAGCCCCCCGTGGGAGCGGGAGTCCAATGAGCAGTTCTTC.

The chain is built from TRBV12-3 or TRBV12-4 and TRBJ1-3; the D gene is possibly TRBD1 (6 bases). The V end was cut by 5 bases, the J end by 1 base, with 15 bases between. The CDR3 runs to 16 residues. The CDR3 nucleotides are TGTGCCAGCAGTCGGGGAGGGGGTCTTTCTGGAAACACCATATATTTT. Protein sequence: CASSRGGGLSGNTIYF.

The rearrangement uses TRBV12-3 or TRBV12-4 and TRBJ2-2; a possible D gene is TRBD1 (6 bases). CDR3 length: 18 residues. Trimming took 5 bases from V and 0 from J, leaving 19 bases between them. The CDR3 bases are TGTGCCAGCAGTCACCCGATTGTACCAGGGGCGAACACCGGGGAGCTGTTTTTT. Amino acids: CASSHPIVPGANTGELFF.

This clonotype was picked up a small number of times. The chain links TRBV5-8 to TRBJ2-2; possibly TRBD1 for D (6 bases). CDR1 is SGHTS, CDR2 YDEGEE, per germline. CDR3 length equals 13 residues. Trimming stripped 4 bases from V and 7 bases from J, with 11 bases between. CDR3 residues: CASSATGYGELFF. The CDR3 DNA reads as TGTGCCAGCAGCGCAACAGGGTACGGGGAGCTGTTTTTT.

J is TRBJ1-5 and V is TRBV3-1; D is uncertain. The CDR3 runs to 15 residues. Germline V lookup: CDR1 LGHDT, CDR2 YNNKEL (reference sequence). V lost 0 bases and J lost 9, with 15 bases in between. The CDR3 DNA is TGTGCCAGCAGCCAAGATGCGGGCCGCTCAGGGCCCCAGCATTTT. It codes for CASSQDAGRSGPQHF.

The chain's CDR3 is CASSRQGAMETQYF. The CDR3 DNA follows: TGTGCCAGCTCACGACAGGGGGCGATGGAGACCCAGTACTTC. This rearrangement joins TRBV18 to TRBJ2-5; 10 positions agree with TRBD1. After removal of 4 bases from V and 5 bases from J, the junction contained 4 bases not matched to a gene. This CDR3 has 14 residues. Germline CDR1 and CDR2: KGHSH and LQKENI.

This clonotype was seen a handful of times. The V gene is TRBV6-4, the J gene TRBJ2-3; D is unresolved. In germline, CDR1 is MRHNA, CDR2 SNTAGT. The length of the CDR3 is 14 residues. Trimming removed 0 bases from V and 6 bases from J, with 10 bases in between. Here the CDR3 DNA reads TGTGCCAGCAGTGACTCCCGGGCAGGTGATACGCAGTATTTT. Encoded protein: CASSDSRAGDTQYF.

This clonotype came up a few times. The chain employs TRBV6-1 and TRBJ2-7, with a tentative D call TRBD2 (5 bases). V lost 7 bases to trimming and J lost 2 bases, with 15 bases between them. CDR3 length: 14 residues. In germline, CDR1 is MNHNS, CDR2 SASEGT. The CDR3 DNA reads TGTGCCAGCACGCAGCGGATCCTCCCCTACGAGCAGTACGTC. It codes for CASTQRILPYEQYV.

This clonotype was found a few times. The chain joins TRBV6-8 to TRBJ2-7; D gene unclear. The CDR3 spans 11 residues. Germline V gene data show CDR1 as MNHGY and CDR2 as SAAAGT. The ends were cut back, 11 bases at V and 6 bases at J, with 14 bases in the middle. CDR3 protein: CAEKGECEQYF. Written as DNA, the CDR3 is TGTGCCGAAAAAGGAGAGTGCGAGCAGTACTTC.

This clonotype has more than one count but fewer than ten. This chain uses TRBV11-2 with TRBJ2-4; D unclear. V was shortened by 5 bases and J by 4 bases, with 12 bases between the two germline ends. Germline CDR1 SGHAT, CDR2 FQNNGV. The CDR3 runs 14 residues. CDR3 sequence (DNA): TGTGCCAGCAGCCCGGCCGCACTTAAAAACATTCAGTACTTC. Amino acids: CASSPAALKNIQYF.

The sample holds many counts of this clonotype. The chain couples TRBV7-9 to TRBJ1-2; TRBD1 aligns across 9 bases. CDR1 is SEHNR, CDR2 FQNEAQ, per germline (reference sequence). The CDR3 sequence is 13 residues long. J gave up 4 bases and V 5 bases, and 2 bases lay outside the gene matches. The DNA for the CDR3 is TGTGCCAGCAGCCGGGACAGGGTCTATGGCTACACCTTC. Encoded protein: CASSRDRVYGYTF.